This T cell receptor (beta chain) was sequenced in a study of T cell responses to AZD1222 COVID-19 vaccine. Study-wide results and caveats: Spike regions recognized by vaccine-associated CD4 TCRs spanned the protein, led by 160-218 and 743-854. Elevations in Spike-specific TCR breadth and depth followed administration of two AZD1222 doses. There were mostly white British donors and more females than males, and clonal diversity was possibly underestimated. Sampling captured repertoires only after the peak T cell response.

The method was immunoSEQ multiplex PCR; TCRdb's version includes in-frame clones alone and lacks a portion of them. The top ten hold around 2.9% of the sample, which has around 150,000 clones, around 90% seen once. Of note for this clone: What it binds is unknown.

CDR1 is SEHNR and CDR2 is FQNEAQ in the germline V gene (reference sequence). Trimming removed 2 bases at V and 4 bases at J, with 14 bases between. The CDR3 is 15 residues long. The chain recombines TRBV7-9 with TRBJ1-2; D gene ambiguous. This sequence was found in an adult who received the AZD1222 COVID-19 vaccine. The sequencing here drew on peripheral blood, taken 28 days after the second AZD1222 dose. The CDR3 nucleotides read TGTGCCAGCAGCTTAAAGGTAGCCGGGATCTATGGCTACACCTTC. Protein: CASSLKVAGIYGYTF. Variable domain in full (rest from reference TRBV7-9 and TRBJ1-2): DTGVSQNPRHKITKRGQNVTFRCDPISEHNRLYWYRQTLGQGPEFLTYFQNEAQLEKSRLLSDRFSAERPKGSFSTLEIQRTEQGDSAMYLCASSLKVAGIYGYTFGSGTRLTVV.